This TCR beta chain was retrieved from a study of T cell repertoires in cytomegalovirus infection. Study-level background: Well-studied HLA-B-restricted CMV epitopes were used in the study alongside recently identified HLA-C-restricted ones. TCR beta signatures that were public indicated CMV infection and matching HLA type. General study points: Within the response measured ex vivo, HLA-C-restricted CMV-specific TCR beta clonotypes were dominant. Based on cumulative public TCR beta family frequency, carriers of CMV plus the relevant HLA were identified.

Trimming removed 5 bases from V and 3 bases from J; junction bases left unmatched: 5. Looked up from germline, CDR1 is MDHEN and CDR2 is SYDVKM. This CDR3 has 16 residues. TCRdb called the reads again in MiXCR, with one record for every CDR3 protein. The table records 250,000 to 300,000 distinct CDR3 sequences, less than 25% of them present only once. This clonotype was found a few times. The antigen remains unidentified. The chain employs TRBV28 and TRBJ2-1; 12 nucleotides agree with TRBD2. The receptor comes from a human donor in good health (CMV status not recorded). Some clones in this sample may be carry-over from other donors' samples. The sequenced sample was cultured PBMCs, obtained from culture after CMV antigen stimulation. The CDR3 DNA sequence: TGTGCCAGCAGTGACAGGACTAGCGGGGACTACAATGAGCAGTTCTTC. Encoded protein: CASSDRTSGDYNEQFF.